The subject of this entry is one T cell receptor beta chain. Its antigen is not known. This sample is part of a study of cytomegalovirus exposure and HLA in healthy donors. Study information: Earlier sequencing of about 179 million T cells yielded approximately 120 million unique TCR beta sequences.

V lost 3 bases, J lost 3 bases, and 14 bases stayed unmatched. CDR3 size: 18 residues. CDR1 is KGHSH and CDR2 is LQKENI in the germline V gene. PCR amplification relied on 60 Vbeta primers (plus 13 Jbeta primers). The assay was immunoSEQ multiplex PCR, and TCRdb's table has in-frame clones only and misses some. This table holds 130,000 to 150,000 clones, around 77% found once. Whole-study results and caveats: The authors confirmed in vitro that a few CMV-associated chains were specific for CMV antigens. Another analysis was done later, and it associated approximately 15,000 TCR beta sequences with HLA alleles at 0.05 false discovery rate.

Sequencing was done on a sample of PBMCs. This receptor was obtained from a man aged 18 to 29 in good health and CMV-seronegative. The rearrangement uses TRBV18 and TRBJ1-2, with 9 positions matching TRBD1. CDR3 residues: CASSPKITGTGSDYGYTF. In DNA, the CDR3 is TGTGCCAGCTCACCGAAAATCACCGGGACAGGGTCAGACTATGGCTACACCTTC. Based on the CDR3 plus reference TRBV18 and TRBJ1-2, the full variable domain is NAGVMQNPRHLVRRRGQEARLRCSPMKGHSHVYWYRQLPEEGLKFMVYLQKENIIDESGMPKERFSAEFPKEGPSILRIQQVVRGDSAAYFCASSPKITGTGSDYGYTFGSGTRLTVV.